This is a list of T cell receptor beta chains from one sample in a study of vaccination and CD4 T cells after COVID-19. From the PCR reads, TCRdb called clonotypes with MiXCR, one entry per CDR3 protein. This sample yields some 12,000 distinct CDR3 sequences, of which less than 25% are seen a single time; 9% to 15% belongs to the top ten. No antigen is known for these receptors. Sample: CD4+ T cells from blood, cultured in vitro, taken after SARS-CoV-2 vaccination. Receptors originate from a human donor who had recovered from COVID-19. Both conserved end residues are part of each CDR3. D genes are given only for firm matches. For some rows the clone size is stated as once, few or many, or as a class when expanded; others skip it.

d_gene: -
abundance: few
j_gene: TRBJ2-3
v_gene: TRBV25-1
CDR3nt: TGTGCCTCCACGCGGACGAGCACAGATACGCAGTATTTT
CDR3aa: CASTRTSTDTQYF

d_gene: TRBD2
abundance: -
j_gene: TRBJ2-7
v_gene: TRBV6-2/TRBV6-3
CDR3nt: TGTGCCAGCAGCCGCCTTTACGAGTTTTGGCTAGCGGGAGAGGTCTACGAGCAGTACTTC
CDR3aa: CASSRLYEFWLAGEVYEQYF

d_gene: -
abundance: -
j_gene: TRBJ1-1
v_gene: TRBV6-5
CDR3nt: TGTGCCAGAAGTTACAGGGATAGCACTGAAGCTTTCTTT
CDR3aa: CARSYRDSTEAFF

d_gene: TRBD2
abundance: medium-sized
j_gene: TRBJ2-7
v_gene: TRBV20-1
CDR3nt: TGCAGTGCTTCCGGGACTAGCGGGAGTATGAGCTACGAGCAGTACTTC
CDR3aa: CSASGTSGSMSYEQYF

d_gene: TRBD1
abundance: -
j_gene: TRBJ1-6
v_gene: TRBV6-5
CDR3nt: TGTGCCAGCAGTTACCCGTGGGACAGGGCTAATTCACCCCTCCACTTT
CDR3aa: CASSYPWDRANSPLHF

d_gene: -
abundance: few
j_gene: TRBJ1-1
v_gene: TRBV5-1
CDR3nt: TGCGCCAGCAGCGTTGGACAGCCGAACATGAACACTGAAGCTTTCTTT
CDR3aa: CASSVGQPNMNTEAFF

d_gene: -
abundance: -
j_gene: TRBJ2-7
v_gene: TRBV28
CDR3nt: TGTGCCACAAGAGGCCCCTACGAGCAGTACTTC
CDR3aa: CATRGPYEQYF

d_gene: -
abundance: -
j_gene: TRBJ2-7
v_gene: TRBV14
CDR3nt: TGTGCCAGCAGCCTTCAGGGAGTTCGATACGAGCAGTACTTC
CDR3aa: CASSLQGVRYEQYF

d_gene: -
abundance: medium-sized
j_gene: TRBJ1-2
v_gene: TRBV20-1
CDR3nt: TGCAGTGCTAGTCTCCGACCGTCCGTCAGCTATGGCTACACCTTC
CDR3aa: CSASLRPSVSYGYTF

d_gene: TRBD2
abundance: -
j_gene: TRBJ2-5
v_gene: TRBV28
CDR3nt: TGTGCCAGCAGTTTGGCGGGAGGGCGAGAGACCCAGTACTTC
CDR3aa: CASSLAGGRETQYF

d_gene: -
abundance: -
j_gene: TRBJ1-2
v_gene: TRBV6-5
CDR3nt: TGTGCCAGCAGTTACCAGGGGTGGGCTTGGGGCTACACCTTC
CDR3aa: CASSYQGWAWGYTF

d_gene: TRBD1
abundance: few
j_gene: TRBJ1-2
v_gene: TRBV28
CDR3nt: TGTGCCAGCACCGGGACAGCGGTATATGGCTACACCTTC
CDR3aa: CASTGTAVYGYTF

d_gene: -
abundance: -
j_gene: TRBJ1-2
v_gene: TRBV20-1
CDR3nt: TGCAGTGCTAGAGATAAGTGGAGCTCTCGGGCCTACTATGGCTACACCTTC
CDR3aa: CSARDKWSSRAYYGYTF

d_gene: TRBD1
abundance: few
j_gene: TRBJ1-2
v_gene: TRBV5-1
CDR3nt: TGCGCCAGCAGCGTAGACAGGGGCGGCTACACCTTC
CDR3aa: CASSVDRGGYTF

d_gene: TRBD1
abundance: -
j_gene: TRBJ1-2
v_gene: TRBV29-1
CDR3nt: TGCAGCGTTTTGAGAGGGGGCGGGGGTGGCTACACCTTC
CDR3aa: CSVLRGGGGGYTF

d_gene: -
abundance: -
j_gene: TRBJ2-7
v_gene: TRBV5-1
CDR3nt: TGCGCCAGCAGCTTCTATAAAGGGACCTCTCGGGACGAGCAGTACTTC
CDR3aa: CASSFYKGTSRDEQYF

d_gene: -
abundance: few
j_gene: TRBJ2-4
v_gene: TRBV7-8
CDR3nt: TGTGCCAGCAGCTCACAGGGATCGGCAGCCAAAAACATTCAGTACTTC
CDR3aa: CASSSQGSAAKNIQYF

d_gene: -
abundance: -
j_gene: TRBJ2-3
v_gene: TRBV14
CDR3nt: TGTGCCAGCAGCCAAGAATGGATAACGCAGTATTTT
CDR3aa: CASSQEWITQYF

d_gene: -
abundance: -
j_gene: TRBJ2-6
v_gene: TRBV4-3
CDR3nt: TGCGCCAGCAGCCTCCAGGAGGCCAACGTCCTGACTTTC
CDR3aa: CASSLQEANVLTF

d_gene: TRBD1
abundance: -
j_gene: TRBJ2-7
v_gene: TRBV2
CDR3nt: TGTGCCAGCAGTGTAGGGACAGGGGGCAGTTACGAGCAGTACTTC
CDR3aa: CASSVGTGGSYEQYF

d_gene: -
abundance: few
j_gene: TRBJ2-4
v_gene: TRBV7-2
CDR3nt: TGTGCCAGCAGCTTAGTCCTGAGGGGGGGCATTCAGTACTTC
CDR3aa: CASSLVLRGGIQYF

d_gene: -
abundance: few
j_gene: TRBJ2-4
v_gene: TRBV11-2
CDR3nt: TGTGCCAGCAGCCGATCCGGGCCTAACATTCAGTACTTC
CDR3aa: CASSRSGPNIQYF

d_gene: -
abundance: -
j_gene: TRBJ2-1
v_gene: TRBV2
CDR3nt: TGTGCCAGCAGTGTTAATAGCGGTAATGAGCAGTTCTTC
CDR3aa: CASSVNSGNEQFF

d_gene: TRBD1
abundance: -
j_gene: TRBJ2-3
v_gene: TRBV5-1
CDR3nt: TGCGCCAGCAGACTACAGGGGGTTACAGATACGCAGTATTTT
CDR3aa: CASRLQGVTDTQYF

d_gene: -
abundance: few
j_gene: TRBJ2-7
v_gene: TRBV15
CDR3nt: TGTGCCACCAGCAGAGAGGCCCGAGGTTCGGAGCAGTACTTC
CDR3aa: CATSREARGSEQYF

d_gene: -
abundance: few
j_gene: TRBJ1-5
v_gene: TRBV27
CDR3nt: TGTGCCAGCAGAAGCCCGGGGACTTTGGATCAGCCCCAGCATTTT
CDR3aa: CASRSPGTLDQPQHF

d_gene: TRBD2
abundance: -
j_gene: TRBJ2-7
v_gene: TRBV28
CDR3nt: TGTGCCAGCAGTTCGGCGGGAGGGGGTACGTACGAGCAGTACTTC
CDR3aa: CASSSAGGGTYEQYF

d_gene: -
abundance: few
j_gene: TRBJ2-2
v_gene: TRBV6-4
CDR3nt: TGTGCCAGCAGGCCGGAGGGACAGATCACCGGGGAGCTGTTTTTT
CDR3aa: CASRPEGQITGELFF

d_gene: -
abundance: -
j_gene: TRBJ1-2
v_gene: TRBV5-6
CDR3nt: TGTGCCAGCAGCTTGGACTATGGCTACACCTTC
CDR3aa: CASSLDYGYTF

d_gene: -
abundance: few
j_gene: TRBJ2-5
v_gene: TRBV20-1
CDR3nt: TGCAGTGCTAGAGTGTACGAGACCCAGTACTTC
CDR3aa: CSARVYETQYF

d_gene: TRBD1
abundance: -
j_gene: TRBJ1-2
v_gene: TRBV6-1
CDR3nt: TGTGCCAGCATTCCGCGACAGGGGTTCTATGGCTACACCTTC
CDR3aa: CASIPRQGFYGYTF

d_gene: -
abundance: once
j_gene: TRBJ2-7
v_gene: TRBV7-2
CDR3nt: TGTGCCAGCAGCTCGCCCCCGGGATACCGCTCCTACGAGCAGTACTTC
CDR3aa: CASSSPPGYRSYEQYF

d_gene: -
abundance: -
j_gene: TRBJ1-1
v_gene: TRBV12-3/TRBV12-4
CDR3nt: TGTGCCAGCAGTTTACGCGGTGTAAGGGTTATCACTGAAGCTTTCTTT
CDR3aa: CASSLRGVRVITEAFF

d_gene: TRBD2
abundance: -
j_gene: TRBJ2-1
v_gene: TRBV30
CDR3nt: TGTGCCTGGAGCGGGGGGAATGAGCAGTTCTTC
CDR3aa: CAWSGGNEQFF

d_gene: TRBD1
abundance: -
j_gene: TRBJ1-1
v_gene: TRBV11-2
CDR3nt: TGTGCCAGCAGCGAAAGACAGGGTGAAGCTTTCTTT
CDR3aa: CASSERQGEAFF

d_gene: -
abundance: -
j_gene: TRBJ2-6
v_gene: TRBV7-9
CDR3nt: TGTGCCAGCAGCCTCACCCGACAGGTAGCTGGGGCCAACGTCCTGACTTTC
CDR3aa: CASSLTRQVAGANVLTF

d_gene: -
abundance: -
j_gene: TRBJ2-7
v_gene: TRBV2
CDR3nt: TGTGCCAGCACCCGGAGGCCCGGAGTGGACGAGCAGTACTTC
CDR3aa: CASTRRPGVDEQYF

d_gene: TRBD2
abundance: few
j_gene: TRBJ2-2
v_gene: TRBV6-2/TRBV6-3
CDR3nt: TGTGCCAGCAGTACCTGGACTAGTTTAAACACCGGGGAGCTGTTTTTT
CDR3aa: CASSTWTSLNTGELFF

d_gene: -
abundance: few
j_gene: TRBJ1-1
v_gene: TRBV6-1
CDR3nt: TGTGCCAGCAGTGAGGGGTTTGAAGCTTTCTTT
CDR3aa: CASSEGFEAFF

d_gene: -
abundance: -
j_gene: TRBJ1-6
v_gene: TRBV2
CDR3nt: TGTGCCAGCACTACCACGAGCTCCTATAATTCACCCCTCCACTTT
CDR3aa: CASTTTSSYNSPLHF

d_gene: -
abundance: -
j_gene: TRBJ2-5
v_gene: TRBV18
CDR3nt: TGTGCCAGCTCACCTCAGGGGTTGAAGACCCAGTACTTC
CDR3aa: CASSPQGLKTQYF

d_gene: -
abundance: -
j_gene: TRBJ1-1
v_gene: TRBV2
CDR3nt: TGTGCCAGCAGCCTAGAAAGGGGGAACACTGAAGCTTTCTTT
CDR3aa: CASSLERGNTEAFF

d_gene: TRBD1
abundance: -
j_gene: TRBJ1-2
v_gene: TRBV29-1
CDR3nt: TGCAGCGTCAGGGGGCGGAATGGCTACACCTTC
CDR3aa: CSVRGRNGYTF

d_gene: TRBD1
abundance: -
j_gene: TRBJ1-3
v_gene: TRBV7-2
CDR3nt: TGTGCCAGCAGCCCCGGACAGGGGAGGTCAAGAAACACCATATATTTT
CDR3aa: CASSPGQGRSRNTIYF

d_gene: -
abundance: -
j_gene: TRBJ2-3
v_gene: TRBV7-2
CDR3nt: TGTGCCAGCAGCTTAGCGAAGGCCAATGGGGATACGCAGTATTTT
CDR3aa: CASSLAKANGDTQYF

d_gene: -
abundance: few
j_gene: TRBJ2-1
v_gene: TRBV7-6
CDR3nt: TGTGCCAGCAGCTTAGCGGGACCAAATTTCAATGAGCAGTTCTTC
CDR3aa: CASSLAGPNFNEQFF

d_gene: -
abundance: few
j_gene: TRBJ2-7
v_gene: TRBV2
CDR3nt: TGTGCCAGCAGTGTGCCTTTTGGGGAGCAGTACTTC
CDR3aa: CASSVPFGEQYF

d_gene: -
abundance: few
j_gene: TRBJ2-1
v_gene: TRBV15
CDR3nt: TGTGCCACCAGCAGAGGGTGGAACAATGAGCAGTTCTTC
CDR3aa: CATSRGWNNEQFF

d_gene: TRBD2
abundance: -
j_gene: TRBJ2-1
v_gene: TRBV20-1
CDR3nt: TGCAGTGCTATGGCTAGCGGGAGGGCGAACAATGAGCAGTTCTTC
CDR3aa: CSAMASGRANNEQFF

d_gene: -
abundance: -
j_gene: TRBJ1-1
v_gene: TRBV30
CDR3nt: TGTGCCTGGAGTGGGTCATATGAAGCTTTCTTT
CDR3aa: CAWSGSYEAFF

d_gene: TRBD2
abundance: -
j_gene: TRBJ2-1
v_gene: TRBV20-1
CDR3nt: TGCAGTGCTAGGGCCCCCGCGAGCGGGAGGTACAATGAGCAGTTCTTC
CDR3aa: CSARAPASGRYNEQFF

d_gene: -
abundance: -
j_gene: TRBJ1-2
v_gene: TRBV2
CDR3nt: TGTGCCAGCAGTGAACAGGGAGGCGGCTACACCTTC
CDR3aa: CASSEQGGGYTF

d_gene: -
abundance: few
j_gene: TRBJ1-5
v_gene: TRBV2
CDR3nt: TGTGCCAGCAGTGAAGACCTCCCGGGAAGGCAGCCCCAGCATTTT
CDR3aa: CASSEDLPGRQPQHF